The text below deals with one TCR beta chain. This clonotype was recorded many times. Its antigen remains undetermined. Nothing much larger sits one base from this clone, and base qualities are not available. Library prep was done by 5' RACE. TCRdb shows the sequencer as NextSeq 500. In the TCR library protocol, a unique molecular identifier was attached to each TCR cDNA molecule so that PCR and sequencing errors could be corrected. The source study handled its data this way. TCR identification, UMI-based error correction and CDR3 extraction were all carried out with Decombinator tools. TCRs above a frequency of 2 per 1,000, corresponding to the top 1% of the tumor frequency distribution, were defined as expanded. Each repertoire was subsampled 100 times to 5,000 TCRs, after which Renyi diversity was computed with the R vegan package. CDR3 similarity networks were constructed using string-kernel similarity of amino acid triplets, with links drawn between CDR3s whose pairwise similarity was above 0.82. TCRdb reran the public reads through fastp at Q25 and MiXCR, keeping productive beta chains. Under each unique CDR3 protein, matching rows form one entry showing the most common genes and DNA. Here the V and J calls rest on TCRdb's processing, not on the authors' analysis. This sample is represented by about 22,000 distinct CDR3 sequences; 3.5% to 5.5% of them were singletons. The ten biggest clones cover 7% to 8.5% of the sample.

This record comes from a study of spatial heterogeneity in lung cancer (dated by TCRdb to about 2019). About the full investigation: Beta-chain transcripts were consistently detected in greater numbers than alpha-chain transcripts, which likely reflected higher beta-chain transcript abundance. In the raw uncorrected reads, each unique combination of TCR and UMI appeared more than ten times on average. The study quantitatively compared TCR alpha and beta repertoires across multiple tumor regions, matched nontumor lung and blood in non-small cell lung cancer. Nonsynonymous mutation counts, determined by whole-exome sequencing of tumor tissue, were related to TCR repertoire features. Both alpha and beta chains were TCR-sequenced in around 220 tumor regions, roughly 70 matched nontumor lung samples and around 54 PBMC samples obtained at surgery.

Study-level results and caveats: Ubiquitous expanded tumor TCRs were found in blood more often at tumor resection than at routine follow-up. Confirming at a functional level the hypothesis that regional TCRs recognize regional mutations was considered to require additional single-cell paired TCR alpha and beta sequencing.

The CDR3 numbers 15 residues from cysteine through phenylalanine. The CDR3 DNA has 45 bases and is translated from base 1. At the junction V is shortened by 2 bases and J by 6 bases; bases outside the gene matches: 9. Reading the label with the study, this specimen's time point is: sample taken at primary tumor resection. The donors were approximately 70 patients from the lung TRACERx cohort who had early-stage, untreated non-small cell lung cancer. TCR sequencing used whole RNA extracted from tumor and nontumor lung tissue, or from cryopreserved PBMC samples, without cell sorting. Only patients for whom sufficient RNA was available from at least two tumor regions were selected for TCR sequencing.

The sequencing here drew on PBMCs, taken at surgery. This receptor was identified in a male donor with early-stage non-small cell lung cancer. Rearrangement joined TRBV12-3 or TRBV12-4 to TRBJ1-2, with 7 junctional bases fitting TRBD1. The bases are TGTGCCAGCAGTTTACTCCAGGGGGGTGAGGATGGCTACACCTTC. It codes for CASSLLQGGEDGYTF.